The present entry profiles one T cell receptor beta chain with its context. Its antigen remains unidentified. As every portion of the isolated RNA was reverse transcribed, the sequencing read expressed TCRB transcripts. The method was immunoSEQ multiplex PCR; TCRdb's version includes in-frame clones alone and lacks a portion of them. Found here are 130,000 to 150,000 clones, about 10% of them singletons; the top ten hold about 1.3%. The data were obtained in a study of beta chain features in type 1 diabetes. Study-level points and caveats: The VDJ junctions of type 1 diabetes patients carried fewer insertions and more deletions.

The V end was cut by 6 bases, the J end by 0 bases, with 11 bases between. The V gene's germline CDR1 is MNHEY and CDR2 SVGAGI. CDR3 size: 14 residues. This TCR came from a young man in good health. The sequenced sample consisted of naive CD4+ T cells from blood. V and J are TRBV6-5 and TRBJ1-2; D is perhaps TRBD1 (6 bases). The CDR3 sequence: CASSLGTSNYGYTF. The CDR3 coding sequence is TGTGCCAGCAGCCTCGGGACATCTAACTATGGCTACACCTTC.